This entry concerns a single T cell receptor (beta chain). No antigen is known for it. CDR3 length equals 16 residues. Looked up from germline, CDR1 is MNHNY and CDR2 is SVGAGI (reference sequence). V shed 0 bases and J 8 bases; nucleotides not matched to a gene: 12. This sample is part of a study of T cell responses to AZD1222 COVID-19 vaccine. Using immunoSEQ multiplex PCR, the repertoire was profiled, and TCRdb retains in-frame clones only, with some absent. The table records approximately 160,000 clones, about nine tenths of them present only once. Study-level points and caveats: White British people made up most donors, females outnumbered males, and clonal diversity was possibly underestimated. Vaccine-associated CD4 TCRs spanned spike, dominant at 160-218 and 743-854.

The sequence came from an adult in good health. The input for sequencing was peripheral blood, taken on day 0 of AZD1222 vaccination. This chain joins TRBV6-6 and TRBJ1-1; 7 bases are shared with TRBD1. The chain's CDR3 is CASSYSKRGPGREAFF. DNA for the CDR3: TGTGCCAGCAGTTACTCGAAGAGGGGGCCCGGTAGGGAAGCTTTCTTT.